One and the same sample provided the 30 T cell receptor beta chains below, sequenced in a study of long-term antiretroviral therapy in people with HIV (dated by TCRdb to between 2020 and 2023). Sequencing of the TRB variable region was done with the immunoSEQ hsTCRB v3.0 assay at survey level resolution. Entries here come from immuneACCESS through TCRdb and include only in-frame sequences with V and J called. Some clones fail to appear in such tables; in the studies checked, an unresolved V gene covers under half of the shortfall, and the cause of the remainder is unknown. This sample gives about 18,000 clones in total; about 78% of them show up just once. Roughly an eighth of the sample rests with the top ten. This material consisted of unsorted PBMCs, taken 0.3 years after starting antiretroviral therapy. These receptors all come from a woman aged 45-60 years with HIV.

This sequence joins TRBV27 and TRBJ2-7; 9 bases match TRBD2. The CDR3 is 15 residues long. The germline gives CDR1 MNHEY, CDR2 SMNVEV (reference sequence). The V and J ends lost 3 bases and 4 bases, in that order; junction bases with no gene match: 7. The CDR3 nucleotides are TGTGCCAGCAGTTTGAGACTAGCGGCGGGATACGAGCAGTACGTC. This translates into CASSLRLAAGYEQYV.

V gene TRBV5-6 combines with J gene TRBJ2-5; the D is unclear. The J call may be in error: the DNA end matches TRBJ2-7 better. CDR1 SGHDT and CDR2 YYEEEE come from the germline V gene. The CDR3 is made up of 15 amino acids. The CDR3 nucleotides read TGTGCCAGCAGCCTGCCGGGCCCCTCGACCTACGAGCAGTACTTC. Residues: CASSLPGPSTYEQYF.

The chain joins TRBV10-1 to TRBJ1-5, with D tentatively TRBD1 (5 bases). The CDR3 has 16 amino acids. V was cut by 1 base and J by 7 bases, with 17 bases left in between. Germline CDR1 and CDR2: WNHNN and SYGVQD (reference sequence). The chain's CDR3 is CASSEYTGCYRQPQHF. The CDR3 DNA follows: TGCGCCAGCAGTGAGTATACGGGGTGCTACAGGCAGCCCCAGCATTTT.

The rearrangement links TRBV21-1 to TRBJ2-7; the table gives TRBD1 as D, unverified against the DNA. TRBV21-1 is a pseudogene. This CDR3 has 16 amino acids. CDR3: CASSKGGQGSSYEQYF. For the CDR3, the DNA is TGTGCCAGCAGCAAAGGAGGACAGGGGAGCTCCTACGAGCAGTACTTC.

V and J are TRBV5-6 and TRBJ2-3, with D unresolved. The CDR3 spans 16 residues. Trimming stripped 4 bases from V and 4 bases from J, with 19 bases between. The V gene's germline CDR1 is SGHDT and CDR2 YYEEEE. CDR3 loop: CASSPTTLGHADTQYF. In DNA form, the CDR3 reads TGTGCCAGCAGCCCAACAACCCTCGGGCACGCAGATACGCAGTATTTT.

This chain connects TRBV21-1 to TRBJ2-3; TRBD2 is the table's D call and was not checked against the DNA. TRBV21-1 is a pseudogene. The CDR3 totals 15 residues. This CDR3 is CASSMRDRSTDTQYF. The CDR3, as DNA: TGTGCCAGCAGCATGAGGGATCGCTCCACAGATACGCAGTATTTT.

The gene calls are TRBV6-1 and TRBJ1-2, with D possibly matching TRBD1 (5 bases). Germline loops: CDR1 MNHNS, CDR2 SASEGT. V lost 3 bases to trimming and J lost 8 bases, with 13 bases between them. This CDR3 is built from 13 residues. Here the CDR3 reads CASSDGRVGGYTF. CDR3 bases: TGTGCCAGCAGTGACGGCAGGGTAGGGGGCTACACCTTC.

The rearrangement links TRBV13 to TRBJ2-1; D remains unclear. V shed 5 bases and J shed 0 bases, with 11 bases lying between them. The CDR3 extends over 15 amino acids. Germline V gene sequence: CDR1 PRHDT, CDR2 FYEKMQ (reference sequence). The CDR3 sequence is CASSLSVSSYNEQFF. The CDR3 coding sequence is TGTGCCAGCAGCCTTTCGGTTAGCTCCTACAATGAGCAGTTCTTC. Full variable domain (outside the CDR3, taken from reference TRBV13 and TRBJ2-1): AAGVIQSPRHLIKEKRETATLKCYPIPRHDTVYWYQQGPGQDPQFLISFYEKMQSDKGSIPDRFSAQQFSDYHSELNMSSLELGDSALYFCASSLSVSSYNEQFFGPGTRLTVL.

The genes are TRBV18 and TRBJ1-4; tentatively, D is TRBD1 (6 bases). V lost 6 bases, J lost 8 bases, and 13 bases lay in between. The CDR3 has 13 residues. Per germline, CDR1 KGHSH and CDR2 LQKENI. The CDR3 DNA is TGTGCCAGCTCCCTGGACAGTTGGGAAAAACTGTTTTTT. It specifies CASSLDSWEKLFF.

The V gene is TRBV11-2, the J gene TRBJ2-2; D is perhaps TRBD1 (6 bases). This CDR3 region has 13 residues. Germline V gene lookup returns CDR1 SGHAT and CDR2 FQNNGV. The V gene lost 5 bases and the J gene lost 9 bases, with 13 bases spanning the gap. This CDR3 is CASSTTQGWELFF. The CDR3 region has the DNA TGTGCCAGCAGCACAACCCAGGGGTGGGAGCTGTTTTTT.

The chain is built from TRBV4-1 and TRBJ2-7; 7 positions match TRBD1. CDR1 and CDR2 (germline): MGHRA, YSYEKL. The CDR3 is 14 amino acids. V lost 4 bases and J lost 5; bases outside the gene matches: 8. The CDR3 nucleotides are TGCGCCAGCAGCCTTTCGACAGGGATGAACGAGCAGTACTTC. It is translated as CASSLSTGMNEQYF.

This chain uses TRBV11-2 with TRBJ1-5; TRBD1 is a possible D gene (5 bases). Trimming took 5 bases from V and 0 from J, leaving 11 bases between them. This CDR3 is built from 15 residues. CDR1 is SGHAT and CDR2 is FQNNGV in the germline V gene. Written as DNA, the CDR3 is TGTGCCAGCAGCAGGGACGGTTTTAGCAATCAGCCCCAGCATTTT. This sequence encodes CASSRDGFSNQPQHF.

This clone was found a few times. The rearrangement links TRBV18 to TRBJ1-4; no definite D call. This CDR3 contains 15 residues. Trimming shortened V by 1 base and J by 0 bases, and 6 bases separated the two germline ends. Germline V gene sequence: CDR1 KGHSH, CDR2 LQKENI. CDR3 amino acids: CASSPLGTTNEKLFF. DNA for the CDR3: TGTGCCAGCTCACCACTCGGAACAACTAATGAAAAACTGTTTTTT.

This clone was recorded a few times. The CDR3 DNA is TGCGCCAGCAGTGAGTCGAGGACAGGGGGGACCCCCTACGAGCAGTACTTC. It specifies CASSESRTGGTPYEQYF. The chain carries TRBV10-1 and TRBJ2-7; TRBD1 agrees at 10 bases. This CDR3 comprises 17 residues. Looked up from germline, CDR1 is WNHNN and CDR2 is SYGVQD (reference sequence). V gave up 0 bases and J gave up 2 bases; unmatched junction bases: 7.

The chain joins TRBV18 to TRBJ2-3; D may correspond to TRBD1 or TRBD2 (5 bases each). Trimming removed 1 base at V and 3 bases at J, with 5 bases between. This CDR3 has 13 amino acids. Per the germline V gene, CDR1 is KGHSH and CDR2 is LQKENI. CDR3 coding DNA: TGTGCCAGCTCACCACGGGGGACAGATACGCAGTATTTT. Translation gives CASSPRGTDTQYF.

The CDR3 region has the DNA TGTGCCAGCAGTTTGGACCGAAACCTCTACGAGCAGTACTTC. It is translated as CASSLDRNLYEQYF. This chain links TRBV27 with TRBJ2-7; D is ambiguous. Germline V CDR1 and CDR2: MNHEY, SMNVEV (reference sequence). This CDR3 has 14 residues. Trimming stripped 3 bases from V and 3 bases from J, with 12 bases between.

This chain's CDR3 is CASSSRQGRGGELFF. The CDR3 nucleotides read TGTGCCAGCAGCAGTAGACAGGGAAGAGGCGGGGAGCTGTTTTTT. The chain couples TRBV5-4 to TRBJ2-2; the match to TRBD1 covers 7 bases. This CDR3 has 15 amino acids. CDR1 is SGHNT, CDR2 YYREEE, per germline (reference sequence). V shed 4 bases and J 7 bases; nucleotides not matched to a gene: 10.

The chain links TRBV11-1 to TRBJ2-5; 12 bases are a match to TRBD2. V lost 5 bases, J lost 0 bases, and 1 base stayed unmatched. This CDR3 has 15 residues. From germline, CDR1 is SGHAT and CDR2 FQDESV (reference sequence). The CDR3 reads CASSGTSGYQETQYF. The CDR3 coding sequence is TGTGCCAGCAGCGGGACTAGCGGGTACCAAGAGACCCAGTACTTC.

The chain couples TRBV29-1 to TRBJ1-1; D unclear. The ends were cut back, 4 bases at V and 5 bases at J, with 8 bases in the middle. The CDR3 runs to 11 residues. CDR1 is SQVTM, CDR2 ANQGSEA, per germline. CDR3 protein: CSVVTETEAFF. The CDR3, as DNA: TGCAGCGTTGTAACGGAGACTGAAGCTTTCTTT.

The V and J genes are TRBV21-1 and TRBJ2-7; the DNA was not compared with TRBD1, the D call given in the table. TRBV21-1 is listed as a pseudogene. The CDR3 contains 10 residues. The chain's CDR3 is CAKQTYEQYV. The CDR3 bases are TGTGCCAAACAGACATACGAGCAGTACGTC.

The chain couples TRBV18 to TRBJ2-3; TRBD1 matches 8 bases. Germline lookup yields CDR1 KGHSH and CDR2 LQKENI. The CDR3 extends over 14 amino acids. The ends lost 4 bases at V and 6 bases at J; junction bases unmatched: 6. CDR3 nucleotide sequence: TGTGCCAGCTCACGGACAGGGAAAGGTGATACGCAGTATTTT. Residues: CASSRTGKGDTQYF.

This rearrangement joins TRBV29-1 to TRBJ1-2, with D possibly matching TRBD1 (5 bases). The CDR3 length is 13 residues. Germline V gene sequence: CDR1 SQVTM, CDR2 ANQGSEA. V shed 3 bases and J shed 6 bases, with 14 bases lying between them. In DNA form, the CDR3 reads TGCAGCGTTGAGGGCAGGGAAGACGATGGCTACACCTTC. Amino acid sequence: CSVEGREDDGYTF.

Only a few counts were recorded for this clone. This chain connects TRBV4-1 to TRBJ1-2, with a tentative D call TRBD1 (5 bases). Trimming took off 1 base at V and 4 bases at J, with 13 bases between the two ends. From germline, CDR1 is MGHRA and CDR2 YSYEKL. The CDR3 extends over 15 amino acids. CDR3 in DNA: TGCGCCAGCAGCCAAGCGTTGGGGGAGACCTATGGCTACACCTTC. Protein product: CASSQALGETYGYTF.

V gene TRBV4-2 combines with J gene TRBJ2-2; TRBD2 matches at 12 bases. The germline V gene encodes CDR1 LGHNA and CDR2 YNFKEQ. Trimming cost V 4 bases and J 0 bases; bases outside gene matches: 3. CDR3 size: 17 residues. The CDR3 spells CASSRTSGGPNTGELFF. CDR3 coding DNA: TGTGCCAGCAGCCGTACTAGCGGGGGGCCGAACACCGGGGAGCTGTTTTTT.

The chain recombines TRBV5-4 with TRBJ2-2, with 12 bases aligning to TRBD2. The V gene end was trimmed by 2 bases and the J gene end by 7 bases; junction bases not matched to a gene: 9. Germline CDR1 is SGHNT and CDR2 is YYREEE (reference sequence). CDR3 length: 17 residues. The CDR3 DNA follows: TGTGCCAGCAGCTTAAGGACTAGCGGGGCCTCGGGCGGGGAGCTGTTTTTT. It codes for CASSLRTSGASGGELFF.

The V and J genes are TRBV29-1 and TRBJ2-2; TRBD1 might be the D (5 bases). The germline V gene has CDR1 SQVTM and CDR2 ANQGSEA. The CDR3 is 14 amino acids. Between the trimmed V and J ends, which lost 2 bases and 4 bases, there was a span of 11 bases. This CDR3 is CSVELPQVTGELFF. CDR3 coding DNA: TGCAGCGTTGAACTTCCACAGGTCACCGGGGAGCTGTTTTTT.

The V gene is TRBV18, the J gene TRBJ1-4; D is unclear. The germline V gene encodes CDR1 KGHSH and CDR2 LQKENI. The CDR3 length is 13 residues. The V end lost 3 bases, the J end lost 5 bases, and 7 bases lay between the germline ends. The CDR3 sequence: CASSPGRNEKLFF. Here the CDR3 DNA reads TGTGCCAGCTCACCTGGGCGAAATGAAAAACTGTTTTTT.

This clone has a handful of counts. This chain joins TRBV11-2 and TRBJ1-2; TRBD1 agrees at 12 bases. Trimming removed 5 bases from V and 4 bases from J; junction bases left unmatched: 11. Germline V gene sequence: CDR1 SGHAT, CDR2 FQNNGV. There are 17 residues in the CDR3. In DNA form, the CDR3 reads TGTGCCAGCAGCCCGTGGGACAGGGGGCGGTTTAGCTATGGCTACACCTTC. Translation: CASSPWDRGRFSYGYTF.

This clone showed up just a few times. This rearrangement joins TRBV7-9 to TRBJ2-2; possible D gene TRBD1, 6 bases. Trimming cost V 3 bases and J 6 bases, with 14 bases left between them. The CDR3 runs 15 residues. Per the germline V gene, CDR1 is SEHNR and CDR2 is FQNEAQ (reference sequence). This CDR3 reads CASSLGTGTAGELFF. The CDR3 bases are TGTGCCAGCAGCTTGGGTACAGGGACCGCCGGGGAGCTGTTTTTT.

The chain employs TRBV28 and TRBJ1-3; tentatively, D is TRBD1 (5 bases). This CDR3 spans 14 amino acids. Trimming shortened V by 2 bases and J by 2 bases, and 7 bases separated the two germline ends. Germline CDR1 MDHEN, CDR2 SYDVKM. For the CDR3, the DNA is TGTGCCAGCAGTTTAGGGGGTGCTGGAAACACCATATATTTT. Its translation: CASSLGGAGNTIYF.